This T cell receptor (beta chain) was recovered during a study of CD8+ T cells in alopecia areata. Study overall: The investigators scored severity in treated patients by the percentage of affected scalp area.

Following RNA extraction, reverse transcription yielded cDNA that acted as the sequencing template. Libraries were prepared by immunoSEQ multiplex PCR; TCRdb keeps only in-frame clonotypes and omits some of them. The top ten clones hold 14% to 15% of a sample with about 70,000 clones, approximately 30% of them seen once. As for this clone: The antigen is undetermined.

General study points: Researchers report lesional scalp, most notably alopecia totalis/universalis, outstripped normal scalp in clonality. Scalp data also include sequences from resident alphabeta T cells of normal skin. Persistence during tofacitinib was seen for many expanded lesional clones in scalp and blood.

The V gene's germline CDR1 is MNHEY and CDR2 SVGAGI. This CDR3 has 15 residues. V shed 0 bases and J shed 0 bases, with 7 bases lying between them. The treatment denotes: oral pan-JAK inhibitor, 5-10 mg twice daily. This TCR derives from a human donor with alopecia areata. Source: CD8+ T cells sorted from blood, taken at week 4, from a patient treated with tofacitinib. V is TRBV6-5 and J is TRBJ2-3, with unresolved D. The CDR3, as DNA: TGTGCCAGCAGTTACTCGGTGGGGAGCACAGATACGCAGTATTTT. Residues: CASSYSVGSTDTQYF.